The clone carrying this TCR beta chain was found a few times. These data originate in a study of early T cells in non-severe SARS-CoV-2 infection. Germline V gene sequence: CDR1 MDHEN, CDR2 SYDVKM. This CDR3 has 13 residues. Trimming took 7 bases from V and 1 from J, leaving 10 bases between them. TCRdb reprocessed the 5' RACE reads via MiXCR and lists one record per CDR3 protein. The profile shows approximately 49,000 distinct CDR3 sequences, approximately 10% of them singletons. Sequences were obtained from whole blood. This TCR came from an adult who was a healthcare worker with PCR-confirmed SARS-CoV-2 infection or an uninfected control (not recorded which). The rearrangement joins TRBV28 to TRBJ1-2; D might be TRBD1 (5 bases). CDR3 region: CASKTVLNYGYTF. In DNA, the CDR3 is TGTGCCAGCAAGACAGTCCTTAACTATGGCTACACCTTC.